Shown below are 19 T cell receptor beta chains from a single sample sequenced in a study of post-analysis software for immune sequencing data (dated by TCRdb to 2015 to 2017). Findings and caveats that apply to the study as a whole: Significantly higher frequencies in patients than in controls were found for roughly 5 TRBV segments, including TRBV5-6, TRBV5-1 and TRBV20-1.

For these receptors, no antigen is known. The library came from PCR. This sample was sequenced with an Illumina HiSeq 2500. To reduce PCR and sequencing biases, unique molecular identifiers were incorporated into the TCR beta cDNA libraries. The public reads were reanalyzed by TCRdb: fastp trimming at Q25, MiXCR alignment, in-frame beta chains only. When rows share a CDR3 protein, they turn into one entry using the most common DNA and genes. The sample table records hundreds of thousands of distinct CDR3 sequences; approximately 59% of these occur just once. Roughly 12% of the sample belongs to the ten largest clones. The sample comprised blood. Receptors were obtained from a girl under 10 years old with multiple sclerosis.

This clonotype was seen a few times. The chain couples TRBV12-3 or TRBV12-4 to TRBJ2-1; 9 bases line up with TRBD2. This CDR3 is 14 amino acids long. The J segment lost 8 bases and the V segment lost 3 bases, leaving 5 bases of the junction unmatched. CDR3 region: CASSFGGGADEQFF. The CDR3, as DNA: TGTGCCAGCAGTTTTGGCGGGGGGGCGGATGAGCAGTTCTTC.

The chain couples TRBV27 to TRBJ2-1; no firm D call. Germline CDR1 is MNHEY and CDR2 is SMNVEV (reference sequence). CDR3 length equals 12 residues. Between the trimmed V and J ends, which lost 2 bases and 10 bases, there was a span of 9 bases. In nucleotides, the CDR3 is TGTGCCAGCAGTTTACCCGGCGTGGAGCAGTTCTTC. This gives the protein CASSLPGVEQFF.

This clonotype appeared a few times. The chain couples TRBV7-3 to TRBJ2-1; 10 bases are shared with TRBD2. This CDR3 has 15 amino acids. CDR1 is SGHTA, CDR2 FQGTGA, per germline. V shed 3 bases, J shed 7 bases, and the junction held 6 bases outside the gene matches. CDR3 residues: CASSFIAGGPNEQFF. The CDR3 DNA reads as TGTGCCAGCAGCTTTATAGCGGGAGGTCCTAATGAGCAGTTCTTC.

The CDR3 is CASSLSGGWAQYF. CDR3 in DNA: TGTGCCAGCAGCTTATCGGGGGGTTGGGCGCAGTATTTT. This chain joins TRBV7-6 and TRBJ2-3; the match to TRBD2 covers 7 bases. The CDR3 has 13 amino acids. V lost 2 bases, J lost 10 bases, and 6 bases stayed unmatched. Germline V lookup: CDR1 SGHVS, CDR2 FNYEAQ.

The J gene is TRBJ1-1, the V gene TRBV20-1; no clear D gene. V was clipped by 3 bases and J by 6 bases, with 11 bases between them. The CDR3 is 12 amino acids. CDR1 is DFQATT and CDR2 is SNEGSKA in the germline V gene (reference sequence). The CDR3 loop is CSARVGNSEAFF. As DNA, the CDR3 is TGCAGTGCTAGGGTGGGAAACTCTGAAGCTTTCTTT.

The chain couples TRBV7-9 to TRBJ2-1; possible D gene TRBD2, 6 bases. V lost 6 bases, J lost 7 bases, and 13 bases lay in between. In germline, CDR1 is SEHNR, CDR2 FQNEAQ (reference sequence). The CDR3 contains 13 residues. The CDR3 here is CASRPAGKNEQFF. For the CDR3, the DNA is TGTGCCAGCAGGCCGGCGGGAAAGAATGAGCAGTTCTTC.

There are a few counts of this clonotype. The chain has TRBV15 and TRBJ2-1; 11 nucleotides align to TRBD2. After removal of 3 bases from V and 7 bases from J, the junction contained 5 bases not matched to a gene. Germline V lookup: CDR1 LNHNV, CDR2 YYDKDF (reference sequence). This CDR3 region has 15 residues. CDR3 sequence (DNA): TGTGCCACCAGCAGTTATAGCGGGGGGGTGAATGAGCAGTTCTTC. Protein product: CATSSYSGGVNEQFF. Using reference TRBV15 and TRBJ2-1 for the parts outside the CDR3, the full variable domain is DAMVIQNPRYQVTQFGKPVTLSCSQTLNHNVMYWYQQKSSQAPKLLFHYYDKDFNNEADTPDNFQSRRPNTSFCFLDIRSPGLGDTAMYLCATSSYSGGVNEQFFGPGTRLTVL.

In this sample, this clonotype turned up a few times. CDR3 sequence (DNA): TGTGCCAGCAGCACAACTTCCGGGACTAGCGGTTATGAGCAGTTCTTC. Its translation is CASSTTSGTSGYEQFF. V gene TRBV7-9 combines with J gene TRBJ2-1; 11 nucleotides line up with TRBD2. Germline CDR1 SEHNR, CDR2 FQNEAQ (reference sequence). J lost 8 bases, V lost 5 bases, and 11 bases had no gene match. There are 16 residues in the CDR3.

The chain has TRBV6-1 and TRBJ2-5; 11 bases fit TRBD2. V shed 5 bases, J shed 2 bases, and the junction held 7 bases outside the gene matches. CDR1 is MNHNS, CDR2 SASEGT, per germline. This CDR3 comprises 16 residues. CDR3 nucleotides: TGTGCCAGCAGTCTAGCGGGGGGAATTGAACAAGAGACCCAGTACTTC. It translates to CASSLAGGIEQETQYF.

V usage is TRBV29-1 and J usage is TRBJ1-2; D is perhaps TRBD1 (6 bases). V gave up 6 bases and J gave up 5 bases, with 13 bases separating them. The CDR3 runs 12 residues. Germline CDR1 SQVTM, CDR2 ANQGSEA. The CDR3 region is CSVSGARYGYTF. In DNA form, the CDR3 reads TGCAGCGTGTCAGGGGCGCGATATGGCTACACCTTC.

V is TRBV5-5 and J is TRBJ2-7, with 11 bases aligning to TRBD2. The last part of the DNA fits TRBJ2-5 better; the J call may be wrong. There are 16 residues in the CDR3. Germline-derived CDR1 and CDR2 are SGHKS and YYEKEE (reference sequence). CDR3 DNA: TGTGCCAGCAGCTTGGGTAGCGGGGGGGACCGGGAGACCCAGTACTTC. The encoded protein is CASSLGSGGDRETQYF.

This clonotype showed up just a few times. The chain uses TRBV15 and TRBJ2-1; no firm D call. This CDR3 is built from 12 residues. V was shortened by 0 bases and J by 9 bases, with 6 bases between the two germline ends. Germline CDR1 is LNHNV and CDR2 is YYDKDF (reference sequence). DNA of the CDR3: TGTGCCACCAGCAGAGATATCTCTGAGCAGTTCTTC. It codes for CATSRDISEQFF.

The rearrangement links TRBV6-2 or TRBV6-3 to TRBJ2-1; 9 bases match TRBD1. The CDR3 is 13 residues long. Per the germline V gene, CDR1 is MNHEY and CDR2 is SVGEGT. V shed 2 bases, J shed 15 bases, and the junction held 8 bases outside the gene matches. CDR3 loop: CASSYGGGTGLFF. For the CDR3, the DNA is TGTGCCAGCAGTTACGGTGGGGGGACAGGGCTGTTCTTC.

In DNA form, the CDR3 reads TGTGCCAGCAGCTTCCGAAGACTAGCTGGCACAGATACGCAGTATTTT. It codes for CASSFRRLAGTDTQYF. The rearrangement joins TRBV11-2 to TRBJ2-3; 7 bases agree with TRBD2. This CDR3 has 16 residues. CDR1 is SGHAT and CDR2 is FQNNGV in the germline V gene. The V gene end was trimmed by 3 bases and the J gene end by 1 base; junction bases not matched to a gene: 7.

The rearrangement uses TRBV5-1 and TRBJ2-1; 9 nucleotides agree with TRBD2. Trimming cost V 2 bases and J 5 bases; bases outside gene matches: 14. The CDR3 contains 18 residues. The germline gives CDR1 SGHRS, CDR2 YFSETQ. The CDR3 loop is CASSLRSGKASGDNEQFF. Written as DNA, the CDR3 is TGCGCCAGCAGCTTAAGGTCCGGGAAGGCTAGCGGGGACAATGAGCAGTTCTTC.

The chain combines TRBV12-3 or TRBV12-4 with TRBJ1-2; 8 nucleotides align to TRBD1. The ends lost 8 bases at V and 3 bases at J; junction bases unmatched: 11. CDR3 length: 15 residues. The CDR3 bases are TGTGCCAGCGTTCGAGGACAGGGTCGTTACTATGGCTACACCTTC. It codes for CASVRGQGRYYGYTF.

This clonotype was recorded a few times. This rearrangement joins TRBV29-1 to TRBJ1-1; a weak D match, TRBD1 (6 bases). The CDR3 runs 13 residues. Germline loops: CDR1 SQVTM, CDR2 ANQGSEA. The V gene lost 1 base and the J gene lost 4 bases, with 10 bases spanning the gap. CDR3 DNA sequence: TGCAGCGTTGAAGGCAGGGGAGGCACTGAAGCTTTCTTT. Its translation is CSVEGRGGTEAFF. The full variable domain, its missing parts supplied by reference TRBV29-1 and TRBJ1-1, is SAVISQKPSRDICQRGTSLTIQCQVDSQVTMMFWYRQQPGQSLTLIATANQGSEATYESGFVIDKFPISRPNLTFSTLTVSNMSPEDSSIYLCSVEGRGGTEAFFGQGTRLTVV.

The chain is built from TRBV29-1 and TRBJ2-3, with TRBD1 matching 11 bases. The germline gives CDR1 SQVTM, CDR2 ANQGSEA. The V segment lost 0 bases and the J segment 7 bases; nucleotides outside the gene matches: 6. The CDR3 is 15 residues long. The CDR3 DNA reads TGCAGCGTTGAAGATGCGGACAGGGGGCTGTATACGCAGTATTTT. Translation: CSVEDADRGLYTQYF.

The chain employs TRBV7-9 and TRBJ1-2; 7 bases agree with TRBD1. CDR3 length equals 14 residues. Germline V lookup: CDR1 SEHNR, CDR2 FQNEAQ (reference sequence). With 5 bases clipped from V and 4 bases from J, the junction kept 7 bases outside the gene matches. The CDR3 bases are TGTGCCAGCAGCGGCTTGACAGGGTTCTATGGCTACACCTTC. This encodes CASSGLTGFYGYTF.